This TCR beta chain came from a study of Graves' ophthalmopathy and Graves' hyperthyroidism. Overall study context: Where ophthalmopathy was absent within 18 months of follow-up, hyperthyroidism was stable.

About this clonotype itself: Its antigen is still unknown.

Per germline, CDR1 SGHTA and CDR2 FQGNSA. This CDR3 has 14 residues. The germline V and J ends were trimmed by 8 bases and 0 bases, with 11 bases remaining between them. Whole-study findings and limits: Thyroid clonotypes that were expanded above 0.001 frequency mostly also appeared in blood.

Beta-chain TCR CDR3 regions were amplified from RNA transcripts. HTBI primers primed a first-round RT-PCR, and a second-round multiplex PCR followed. TCRdb re-derived calls from the multiplex PCR reads in MiXCR, one entry per CDR3 protein. The sample lists 500,000 to 600,000 distinct CDR3 sequences, under 40% seen once, with about 4% in the top ten. The receptor comes from an adult man with Graves' hyperthyroidism. Sequencing was done on a sample of peripheral blood or thyroid tissue (not recorded which). This chain connects TRBV7-2 to TRBJ1-3; no reliable D call. The DNA of the CDR3 is TGTGCCAGCCACTTGCCGGTCTCTGGAAACACCATATATTTT. It translates to CASHLPVSGNTIYF.